The next 27 T cell receptor beta chains were all read from a single sample in a study of T cell responses to AZD1222 COVID-19 vaccine. Some clones are missing from TCRdb's copy, which holds only in-frame ones; the method was immunoSEQ multiplex PCR. The sample consists of 150,000 to 200,000 clones, more than 85% of them appearing once. The sample was peripheral blood, taken on day 0 of AZD1222 vaccination. The receptors were sampled from an adult in good health.

This chain connects TRBV11-2 to TRBJ2-5; 9 nucleotides line up with TRBD1. The trim removed 1 base at V and 5 bases at J, leaving 11 bases unmatched. This CDR3 comprises 17 residues. Germline CDR1 is SGHAT and CDR2 is FQNNGV. As DNA, the CDR3 is TGTGCCAGCAGCTTAGGGTTTGTCACCGGGACAGGGGAGACCCAGTACTTC. Its protein product is CASSLGFVTGTGETQYF.

The V call is TRBV5-5, the J call TRBJ1-5; D is undetermined. Germline lookup yields CDR1 SGHKS and CDR2 YYEKEE (reference sequence). The CDR3 consists of 13 residues. The V gene lost 4 bases and the J gene lost 4 bases, with 9 bases spanning the gap. The CDR3 DNA reads as TGTGCCAGCAGCCCGACGGGGAATCAGCCCCAGCATTTT. Encoded protein: CASSPTGNQPQHF. Combining the CDR3 with reference TRBV5-5 and TRBJ1-5 gives the whole variable domain DAGVTQSPTHLIKTRGQQVTLRCSPISGHKSVSWYQQVLGQGPQFIFQYYEKEERGRGNFPDRFSARQFPNYSSELNVNALLLGDSALYLCASSPTGNQPQHFGDGTRLSIL.

The gene calls are TRBV7-9 and TRBJ1-2, with D maybe TRBD1 (5 bases). Germline CDR1 reads SEHNR; CDR2 reads FQNEAQ (reference sequence). V was cut by 4 bases and J by 8 bases, with 20 bases left in between. CDR3 length: 15 residues. CDR3 sequence reads: CASSSTKAGAEGYTF. CDR3 nucleotide sequence: TGTGCCAGCAGCTCAACGAAAGCCGGGGCGGAGGGCTACACCTTC.

This chain joins TRBV19 and TRBJ1-6; tentative D call: TRBD1 (6 bases). This CDR3 has 16 amino acids. From germline, CDR1 is LNHDA and CDR2 SQIVND (reference sequence). V lost 5 bases and J 2 bases, leaving 13 bases between the germline ends. CDR3 coding DNA: TGTGCCAGTAGTGCGCAAACAGGGACCTATAATTCACCCCTCCACTTT. Translating it yields CASSAQTGTYNSPLHF.

The V call is TRBV12-3 or TRBV12-4, the J call TRBJ1-1, with D uncertain. The ends were cut back, 6 bases at V and 0 bases at J, with 8 bases in the middle. The CDR3 sequence is 13 residues long. The CDR3 region is CASSRFMNTEAFF. Written as DNA, the CDR3 is TGTGCCAGCAGCCGGTTTATGAACACTGAAGCTTTCTTT.

The genes are TRBV10-1 and TRBJ1-1, with TRBD1 matching 10 bases. The germline CDR1 and CDR2 sequences are WNHNN and SYGVQD (reference sequence). Losses at the gene ends were 4 bases for V and 7 bases for J; bases not matched to a gene: 6. This CDR3 is built from 14 residues. This CDR3 is CASSVGGTGDEAFF. The CDR3, as DNA: TGCGCCAGCAGTGTAGGAGGGACAGGGGATGAAGCTTTCTTT.

The chain joins TRBV6-5 to TRBJ2-7; 7 bases line up with TRBD2. The CDR3 is made up of 16 amino acids. CDR1 is MNHEY and CDR2 is SVGAGI in the germline V gene. Trimming cost V 0 bases and J 2 bases; bases outside gene matches: 7. CDR3 coding DNA: TGTGCCAGCAGTTACTCGTTACTAGCGACAACCTACGAGCAGTACTTC. As protein: CASSYSLLATTYEQYF.

Details on this clone: The sample has other DNA sequences that encode this CDR3 too. V and J are TRBV5-4 and TRBJ2-7, with D unresolved. V was pared by 0 bases and J by 3 bases, with 4 bases between. Germline CDR1 is SGHNT and CDR2 is YYREEE (reference sequence). The CDR3 is 12 amino acids. CDR3 in DNA: TGTGCCAGCAGCTTGGAAGGCTACGAGCAGTACTTC. Its protein product is CASSLEGYEQYF.

For the CDR3, the DNA is TGTGCCAGCAGCTTAGGGACTAGCGGGAGAAACACCGGGGAGCTGTTTTTT. Its protein is CASSLGTSGRNTGELFF. The rearrangement joins TRBV7-2 to TRBJ2-2, with 13 nucleotides matching TRBD2. V shed 1 base and J 2 bases; nucleotides not matched to a gene: 1. The germline V gene encodes CDR1 SGHTA and CDR2 FQGNSA. The CDR3 runs 17 residues.

Ten or more counts support this clone. CDR3 protein: CASSDFGGELFF. Written as DNA, the CDR3 is TGTGCCAGCAGTGACTTCGGCGGGGAGCTGTTTTTT. The chain links TRBV27 to TRBJ2-2, with D unresolved. CDR3 length equals 12 residues. Between the trimmed V and J ends, which lost 5 bases and 7 bases, there was a span of 8 bases. CDR1 is MNHEY and CDR2 is SMNVEV in the germline V gene (reference sequence).

This clone was found once. The rearrangement uses TRBV27 and TRBJ1-5; D is uncertain. Trimming took off 5 bases at V and 5 bases at J, with 10 bases between the two ends. Germline assignment: CDR1 MNHEY and CDR2 SMNVEV (reference sequence). This CDR3 spans 13 amino acids. The CDR3 coding sequence is TGTGCCAGCAGTCAAGCGCCGTATCAGCCCCAGCATTTT. Its protein product is CASSQAPYQPQHF.

V and J are TRBV5-1 and TRBJ1-2, with 9 positions matching TRBD1. The CDR3 spans 17 residues. Germline CDR1 SGHRS, CDR2 YFSETQ. The V gene end was trimmed by 0 bases and the J gene end by 8 bases; junction bases not matched to a gene: 14. CDR3 residues: CASSLGGQGGQVQGYTF. CDR3 sequence (DNA): TGCGCCAGCAGCTTGGGGGGACAGGGAGGTCAAGTTCAAGGCTACACCTTC.

The chain recombines TRBV3-1 (or the pseudogene TRBV3-2) with TRBJ1-1; 7 bases match TRBD1. In germline, CDR1 is LGHDT, CDR2 YNNKEL (reference sequence). The CDR3 has 13 amino acids. V shed 2 bases, J shed 10 bases, and the junction held 7 bases outside the gene matches. The CDR3 sequence is CASSQKGGGGAFF. The CDR3 DNA follows: TGTGCCAGCAGCCAAAAAGGGGGCGGTGGAGCTTTCTTT.

The CDR3 DNA is TGCGCCAGCAGCTTGGCAGGGCGGGAGGTAAATGAGCAGTTCTTC. Translated: CASSLAGREVNEQFF. This rearrangement joins TRBV5-1 to TRBJ2-1; 8 bases map to TRBD2. The CDR3 has 15 amino acids. Germline CDR1 reads SGHRS; CDR2 reads YFSETQ. The J segment lost 7 bases and the V segment lost 0 bases, leaving 6 bases of the junction unmatched.

The chain recombines TRBV27 with TRBJ1-1; the match to TRBD1 covers 7 bases. This CDR3 region has 12 residues. Trimming took 2 bases from V and 7 from J; bases not matched to a gene: 1. Germline V gene sequence: CDR1 MNHEY, CDR2 SMNVEV (reference sequence). The chain's CDR3 is CASSLRQGEAFF. In DNA, the CDR3 is TGTGCCAGCAGTTTACGACAGGGTGAAGCTTTCTTT.

V is TRBV5-5 and J is TRBJ1-3; D possibly corresponds to TRBD1 (5 bases). The CDR3 contains 15 residues. Germline loops: CDR1 SGHKS, CDR2 YYEKEE (reference sequence). V gave up 1 base and J gave up 0 bases, with 8 bases separating them. The CDR3 here is CASSLTGFSGNTIYF. In nucleotides, the CDR3 is TGTGCCAGCAGCTTGACAGGTTTCTCTGGAAACACCATATATTTT. Based on the CDR3 plus reference TRBV5-5 and TRBJ1-3, the full variable domain is DAGVTQSPTHLIKTRGQQVTLRCSPISGHKSVSWYQQVLGQGPQFIFQYYEKEERGRGNFPDRFSARQFPNYSSELNVNALLLGDSALYLCASSLTGFSGNTIYFGEGSWLTVV.

The chain has TRBV5-1 and TRBJ1-2; D perhaps matches TRBD1 (5 bases). CDR1 is SGHRS, CDR2 YFSETQ, per germline. The CDR3 consists of 16 residues. Trimming shortened V by 5 bases and J by 0 bases, and 17 bases separated the two germline ends. In DNA form, the CDR3 reads TGCGCCAGCAGTGGCGGGGGTTCTAGCACTAACTATGGCTACACCTTC. Protein sequence: CASSGGGSSTNYGYTF. The whole variable domain, filled in from reference TRBV5-1 and TRBJ1-2, reads KAGVTQTPRYLIKTRGQQVTLSCSPISGHRSVSWYQQTPGQGLQFLFEYFSETQRNKGNFPGRFSGRQFSNSRSEMNVSTLELGDSALYLCASSGGGSSTNYGYTFGSGTRLTVV.

V is TRBV7-2 and J is TRBJ2-7, with D uncertain. The CDR3 contains 15 residues. Per the germline V gene, CDR1 is SGHTA and CDR2 is FQGNSA. Trimming took 0 bases from V and 2 from J, leaving 11 bases between them. The CDR3 DNA reads TGTGCCAGCAGCTTAGCACCGTCGCAAGCCTACGAGCAGTACTTC. This gives the protein CASSLAPSQAYEQYF.

This chain links TRBV18 with TRBJ2-7, with 9 bases that match TRBD1. V lost 4 bases, J lost 4 bases, and 11 bases stayed unmatched. Germline loops: CDR1 KGHSH, CDR2 LQKENI. The CDR3 contains 16 residues. Here the CDR3 DNA reads TGTGCCAGCTCACTGGGGACAGGGACGGAGATATACGAGCAGTACTTC. Translating gives CASSLGTGTEIYEQYF.

The rearrangement links TRBV7-2 to TRBJ1-2; D is possibly TRBD1 (5 bases). The CDR3 extends over 14 amino acids. Looked up from germline, CDR1 is SGHTA and CDR2 is FQGNSA. V was trimmed by 5 bases and J by 4 bases, leaving 14 bases between them. Written as DNA, the CDR3 is TGTGCCAGCAGCCCGACGACAGAACCCTATGGCTACACCTTC. Translated, it gives CASSPTTEPYGYTF.

This chain uses TRBV18 with TRBJ2-3; D is unclear. V was clipped by 6 bases and J by 0 bases, with 16 bases between them. The germline V gene encodes CDR1 KGHSH and CDR2 LQKENI. The CDR3 is 16 amino acids. The CDR3 coding sequence is TGTGCCAGCTCCCAGCCTGTATCACCTAGCACAGATACGCAGTATTTT. Translating it yields CASSQPVSPSTDTQYF.

This chain connects TRBV4-2 to TRBJ1-2, with TRBD1 matching over 8 bases. The V gene end was trimmed by 0 bases and the J gene end by 3 bases; junction bases not matched to a gene: 12. The CDR3 is 18 residues long. Germline lookup yields CDR1 LGHNA and CDR2 YNFKEQ. CDR3 protein: CASSQDQRTGYGDYGYTF. The CDR3 DNA is TGTGCCAGCAGCCAAGATCAACGGACAGGGTACGGGGACTATGGCTACACCTTC.

This clone has a single count. This rearrangement joins TRBV10-1 to TRBJ2-7; 10 nucleotides align to TRBD1. CDR3 length: 16 amino acids. Per the germline V gene, CDR1 is WNHNN and CDR2 is SYGVQD (reference sequence). With V trimmed by 3 bases and J by 4 bases, 9 bases remained unmatched. CDR3 protein: CASSDFGDRGSYEQYF. The CDR3 DNA reads as TGCGCCAGCAGTGATTTTGGGGACAGGGGTTCATACGAGCAGTACTTC.

CDR3 DNA: TGTGCCAGCAGTGTCCAGGGCTCATCCTACGAGCAGTACTTC. Protein sequence: CASSVQGSSYEQYF. The chain is built from TRBV2 and TRBJ2-7; possible D gene TRBD1, 5 bases. This CDR3 spans 14 amino acids. Trimming took 4 bases from V and 1 from J, leaving 11 bases between them. CDR1 SNHLY and CDR2 FYNNEI come from the germline V gene.

The chain is built from TRBV19 and TRBJ1-1; the D is unclear. This CDR3 has 13 amino acids. V was cut by 6 bases and J by 8 bases, with 16 bases left in between. Germline V gene data show CDR1 as LNHDA and CDR2 as SQIVND (reference sequence). CDR3 loop: CASSPGGLVEAFF. CDR3 in DNA: TGTGCCAGTAGCCCAGGAGGACTCGTCGAAGCTTTCTTT.

The chain is built from TRBV7-2 and TRBJ2-2; no clear D gene. V was cut by 6 bases and J by 4 bases, with 12 bases left in between. Germline V gene sequence: CDR1 SGHTA, CDR2 FQGNSA. This CDR3 contains 14 residues. CDR3 protein: CASRIVRSTGELFF. The CDR3 nucleotides are TGTGCCAGCAGAATAGTCCGGTCCACCGGGGAGCTGTTTTTT.

The chain employs TRBV5-1 and TRBJ1-4; a weak D match, TRBD1 (6 bases). The length of the CDR3 is 15 residues. V gave up 1 base and J gave up 8 bases, with 15 bases separating them. Germline-derived CDR1 and CDR2 are SGHRS and YFSETQ. CDR3 amino acids: CASSLRTALTEKLFF. CDR3 coding DNA: TGCGCCAGCAGCTTGAGGACAGCACTAACCGAAAAACTGTTTTTT.